The 25 T cell receptor beta chains below all came from one sample that was sequenced in a study of cytomegalovirus exposure and HLA in healthy donors. PCR employed 60 Vbeta and 13 Jbeta primers. Assay used: immunoSEQ multiplex PCR; TCRdb lists only in-frame clones, some missing. The table lists around 160,000 clones, roughly 80% of them singletons. Sequenced input: PBMCs. The receptors stem from a woman aged 40 to 49 in good health and CMV-seropositive.

The chain's CDR3 is CASSERGGGIGETQYF. The CDR3, as DNA: TGTGCCAGCAGTGAGCGGGGCGGGGGAATAGGGGAGACCCAGTACTTC. The chain couples TRBV2 to TRBJ2-5; 7 bases line up with TRBD2. V shed 3 bases, J shed 5 bases, and the junction held 12 bases outside the gene matches. Germline CDR1 and CDR2: SNHLY and FYNNEI. The CDR3 is 16 amino acids.

This clone came up a few times. This chain uses TRBV19 with TRBJ1-2, with 8 bases lining up with TRBD1. The germline CDR1 and CDR2 sequences are LNHDA and SQIVND (reference sequence). The CDR3 runs 13 residues. The trim removed 6 bases at V and 8 bases at J, leaving 8 bases unmatched. The CDR3 DNA reads as TGTGCCAGTAGGCGGACAGGGAAGGGAGGCTACACCTTC. Its translation: CASRRTGKGGYTF.

The chain carries TRBV5-1 and TRBJ2-7; TRBD2 might be the D (6 bases). V lost 1 base, J lost 0 bases, and 14 bases lay in between. This CDR3 contains 16 residues. Germline V lookup: CDR1 SGHRS, CDR2 YFSETQ. Here the CDR3 reads CASSLTGGGVSYEQYF. Here the CDR3 DNA reads TGCGCCAGCAGCTTGACGGGTGGCGGGGTCTCCTACGAGCAGTACTTC.

The chain recombines TRBV5-1 with TRBJ2-1; 10 positions agree with TRBD1. After removal of 0 bases from V and 7 bases from J, the junction contained 4 bases not matched to a gene. CDR1 and CDR2 (germline): SGHRS, YFSETQ. The CDR3 has 15 residues. CDR3 sequence: CASSLGQGAWNEQFF. CDR3 in DNA: TGCGCCAGCAGCTTGGGACAGGGGGCATGGAATGAGCAGTTCTTC.

This clone was counted only a few times. This rearrangement joins TRBV11-2 to TRBJ1-1; D remains ambiguous. CDR1 SGHAT and CDR2 FQNNGV come from the germline V gene. V lost 1 base and J lost 5, with 8 bases in between. The length of the CDR3 is 13 residues. CDR3 loop: CASSLVRSTEAFF. CDR3 sequence (DNA): TGTGCCAGCAGCTTAGTTCGGAGTACTGAAGCTTTCTTT.

The gene calls are TRBV7-9 and TRBJ1-1, with TRBD1 matching over 11 bases. CDR3 length equals 13 residues. With V trimmed by 1 base and J by 11 bases, 3 bases remained unmatched. The germline gives CDR1 SEHNR, CDR2 FQNEAQ (reference sequence). The DNA for the CDR3 is TGTGCCAGCAGCTTAGGTGGGGACAGGGGGGCTTTCTTT. This codes for CASSLGGDRGAFF.

A note on this clone: The junction departs from germline at one end; a sequencing error may be responsible. The rearrangement joins TRBV7-6 to TRBJ2-2; 12 bases match TRBD2. Germline assignment: CDR1 SGHVS and CDR2 FNYEAQ. The CDR3 sequence is 16 residues long. The CDR3: CASNLATSGGSGELFF. In DNA form, the CDR3 reads TGTGCCAGCAACTTAGCGACTAGCGGGGGTTCCGGGGAGCTGTTTTTT.

The chain is built from TRBV6-4 and TRBJ2-3; possibly TRBD2 for D (6 bases). The CDR3 runs to 13 residues. With 8 bases removed from V and 4 bases from J, the gap between germline ends came to 13 bases. Per the germline V gene, CDR1 is MRHNA and CDR2 is SNTAGT. The CDR3 bases are TGTGCCAGCCGGCGGGGTGAGGCAGATACGCAGTATTTT. Protein sequence: CASRRGEADTQYF.

V and J are TRBV5-1 and TRBJ2-1; 7 nucleotides agree with TRBD2. Unmatched junction bases numbered 5, after V lost 8 bases and J lost 0 bases. Germline CDR1 reads SGHRS; CDR2 reads YFSETQ. The CDR3 is 14 residues long. CDR3: CARDLAVSYNEQFF. The CDR3 region has the DNA TGCGCCAGGGATCTAGCGGTCTCCTACAATGAGCAGTTCTTC.

CDR3 nucleotides: TGCGCCAGCAACCCGAGTGGTACAGATACGCAGTATTTT. This sequence encodes CASNPSGTDTQYF. The chain combines TRBV5-1 with TRBJ2-3; D is undetermined. Germline loops: CDR1 SGHRS, CDR2 YFSETQ. V lost 6 bases and J lost 3, with 11 bases in between. The CDR3 has 13 residues.

This clone was counted only a few times. This sequence joins TRBV19 and TRBJ2-3; 8 bases are a match to TRBD2. The V gene end was trimmed by 1 base and the J gene end by 4 bases; junction bases not matched to a gene: 1. The CDR3 is 14 amino acids. Per germline, CDR1 LNHDA and CDR2 SQIVND (reference sequence). Here the CDR3 reads CASSIGRGADTQYF. The CDR3 DNA follows: TGTGCCAGTAGTATAGGGCGGGGGGCAGATACGCAGTATTTT.

The rearrangement links TRBV5-6 to TRBJ2-1; 10 bases match TRBD2. V lost 4 bases to trimming and J lost 5 bases; unmatched junction nucleotides: 6. CDR3 length equals 15 residues. The germline V gene encodes CDR1 SGHDT and CDR2 YYEEEE. CDR3 in DNA: TGTGCCAGCAGCATCATCGGACTAGCGGACAATGAGCAGTTCTTC. Translated, it gives CASSIIGLADNEQFF. Full variable domain (outside the CDR3, taken from reference TRBV5-6 and TRBJ2-1): DAGVTQSPTHLIKTRGQQVTLRCSPKSGHDTVSWYQQALGQGPQFIFQYYEEEERQRGNFPDRFSGHQFPNYSSELNVNALLLGDSALYLCASSIIGLADNEQFFGPGTRLTVL.

The V call is TRBV6-1, the J call TRBJ2-7; D not resolved. CDR3 size: 13 residues. In germline, CDR1 is MNHNS, CDR2 SASEGT. The ends were cut back, 5 bases at V and 0 bases at J, with 8 bases in the middle. DNA of the CDR3: TGTGCCAGCAGTACCGGAGCCTCCTACGAGCAGTACTTC. Its protein is CASSTGASYEQYF.

This clone has just one count. V usage is TRBV18 and J usage is TRBJ2-1; the D gene is possibly TRBD1 (5 bases). V lost 6 bases, J lost 3 bases, and 18 bases lay in between. Germline CDR1 is KGHSH and CDR2 is LQKENI. The CDR3 is 16 amino acids. The CDR3 loop reads CASSQGRGEGYNEQFF. CDR3 coding DNA: TGTGCCAGCTCCCAAGGTAGGGGCGAAGGCTACAATGAGCAGTTCTTC. The complete variable domain, with remaining parts taken from reference TRBV18 and TRBJ2-1, reads NAGVMQNPRHLVRRRGQEARLRCSPMKGHSHVYWYRQLPEEGLKFMVYLQKENIIDESGMPKERFSAEFPKEGPSILRIQQVVRGDSAAYFCASSQGRGEGYNEQFFGPGTRLTVL.

This clone was seen more than once but under ten times. The chain combines TRBV5-4 with TRBJ2-6, with D possibly matching TRBD1 (5 bases). The CDR3 sequence is 15 residues long. Germline CDR1 reads SGHNT; CDR2 reads YYREEE (reference sequence). Trimming removed 0 bases from V and 2 bases from J, with 6 bases in between. The DNA for the CDR3 is TGTGCCAGCAGCTTGGCAGGGACTGGGGCCAACGTCCTGACTTTC. This gives the protein CASSLAGTGANVLTF.

V gene TRBV6-5 combines with J gene TRBJ2-5; 10 bases line up with TRBD1. The DNA matches TRBJ2-7 better at its end, which makes the J call doubtful. The germline V gene has CDR1 MNHEY and CDR2 SVGAGI. The CDR3 covers 15 residues. The CDR3, as DNA: TGTGCCAGCAGTTACAGGGGACAGGGGACCTACGAGCAGTACTTC. Its protein is CASSYRGQGTYEQYF.

V usage is TRBV9 and J usage is TRBJ2-1, with D possibly matching TRBD2 (6 bases). Trimming removed 0 bases at V and 4 bases at J, with 11 bases between. Germline V lookup: CDR1 SGDLS, CDR2 YYNGEE. The CDR3 length is 15 residues. DNA for the CDR3: TGTGCCAGCAGCGTAGTGGGCGGGGATTACAATGAGCAGTTCTTC. Translating gives CASSVVGGDYNEQFF.

The rearrangement joins TRBV11-2 to TRBJ2-2; 10 positions agree with TRBD1. Unmatched junction bases numbered 2, after V lost 3 bases and J lost 7 bases. CDR1 is SGHAT and CDR2 is FQNNGV in the germline V gene. This CDR3 spans 14 amino acids. The CDR3 reads CASSLTGGIGELFF. The CDR3 nucleotides read TGTGCCAGCAGCTTGACAGGGGGCATCGGGGAGCTGTTTTTT.

Turning to this clone: The sample carries other DNA sequences with the same CDR3. The chain recombines TRBV2 with TRBJ1-6; D gene uncertain. Germline assignment: CDR1 SNHLY and CDR2 FYNNEI. The CDR3 length is 14 residues. V was cut by 6 bases and J by 10 bases, with 16 bases left in between. CDR3 residues: CASSLDSGGSPLHF. As DNA, the CDR3 is TGTGCCAGCAGCCTCGACTCCGGCGGGTCACCCCTCCACTTT.

This clone was seen more than once but under ten times. This chain connects TRBV6-5 to TRBJ1-1; 7 positions agree with TRBD1. V shed 6 bases, J shed 5 bases, and the junction held 12 bases outside the gene matches. CDR1 is MNHEY, CDR2 SVGAGI, per germline. The CDR3 spans 15 residues. Here the CDR3 DNA reads TGTGCCAGCAGGCAACGACAGGGCTTGGGGACTGAAGCTTTCTTT. Translation gives CASRQRQGLGTEAFF.

In its sample, this clone was seen a few times. The chain carries TRBV19 and TRBJ1-1; no clear D. V was cut by 2 bases and J by 10 bases, with 14 bases left in between. Germline V gene data show CDR1 as LNHDA and CDR2 as SQIVND (reference sequence). The CDR3 spans 13 residues. The CDR3: CASSIFRWEVAFF. CDR3 nucleotide sequence: TGTGCCAGTAGTATATTTCGCTGGGAGGTAGCTTTCTTT.

This sequence joins TRBV29-1 and TRBJ2-3, with TRBD2 matching 12 bases. Germline CDR1 is SQVTM and CDR2 is ANQGSEA. The CDR3 sequence is 14 residues long. Trimming cost V 5 bases and J 3 bases; bases outside gene matches: 3. The CDR3 nucleotides read TGCAGCGTTCGACTAGCGGGGGTGACAGATACGCAGTATTTT. Its translation is CSVRLAGVTDTQYF.

This clone occurred a few times. The chain combines TRBV4-1 with TRBJ1-1; D remains unclear. The CDR3 sequence is 15 residues long. Germline assignment: CDR1 MGHRA and CDR2 YSYEKL. The germline V and J ends were trimmed by 9 bases and 7 bases, with 24 bases remaining between them. CDR3 sequence reads: CASSPAGSTLLEAFF. DNA for the CDR3: TGCGCCAGTTCTCCTGCCGGTAGCACCCTTCTTGAAGCTTTCTTT.

The V and J genes are TRBV5-4 and TRBJ1-1, with TRBD1 as a possible D gene (5 bases). CDR3 length: 16 residues. V shed 0 bases and J shed 0 bases, with 12 bases lying between them. The V gene's germline CDR1 is SGHNT and CDR2 YYREEE (reference sequence). CDR3 DNA sequence: TGTGCCAGCAGCTTGGGGGTGGGGGGTATGAACACTGAAGCTTTCTTT. This encodes CASSLGVGGMNTEAFF.

The rearrangement uses TRBV9 and TRBJ2-3; TRBD2 agrees at 11 bases. Germline trimming cut 0 bases from V and 2 bases from J; bases unmatched to any gene: 11. Per the germline V gene, CDR1 is SGDLS and CDR2 is YYNGEE. CDR3 length: 19 residues. CDR3 DNA: TGTGCCAGCAGCGTAGAAGGGCTAGCGGGGGGATCTTACACAGATACGCAGTATTTT. This sequence encodes CASSVEGLAGGSYTDTQYF.